This T cell receptor (beta chain) was recorded in a study of low-dose radiotherapy and immunotherapy resistance in tumors. Whole-study context: Treatment of Cohort 1 consisted of 0.5 Gy per fraction every 2 weeks, adding up to 6.5 Gy. Aspirin 300 mg was given orally each day for four cycles from cycle 1 day 1.

TRAV and TRBV primers primed cDNA for both TCRalpha and TCRbeta. A roughly 20-cycle PCR with a constant-region primer and V-primer adapter amplified TCRs. TCRdb reanalysed the reads using MiXCR and keeps one entry per CDR3 protein. The repertoire holds 30,000 to 50,000 distinct CDR3 sequences, with roughly 31% as singletons. This clonotype occurred many times. Time point defined: before trial treatment. Nivolumab, ipilimumab, aspirin, low-dose cyclophosphamide and low-dose radiotherapy were given to donors. Patients who could take part had advanced solid tumors with no tumor-infiltrating lymphocytes. The CDR3 is 13 amino acids. V was trimmed by 2 bases and J by 6 bases, leaving 9 bases between them. Germline CDR1 reads SGHDT; CDR2 reads YYEEEE.

This specimen was PBMCs, taken before treatment. The receptor's source is a male donor with gallbladder cancer. J is TRBJ1-5 and V is TRBV5-6; no reliable D call. DNA for the CDR3: TGTGCCAGCAGCTTTCTTCGAGCTCAGCCCCAGCATTTT. Translation: CASSFLRAQPQHF.